The entry that follows covers one TCR beta chain sequence. This record comes from a study of human T cells and chemical hapten exposure. Time point in this sample: patch test 3, about 24 weeks after DPC sensitization. The treatment was: therapeutic diphenylcyclopropenone sensitization with weekly scalp DPC. The V and J ends lost 5 bases and 4 bases, in that order; junction bases with no gene match: 9. CDR3 size: 15 residues. Germline loops: CDR1 LNHDA, CDR2 SQIVND (reference sequence). In TCRdb, the RACE reads were re-called with MiXCR into one record per CDR3 protein. The sample has some 64,000 distinct CDR3 sequences; approximately 9.9% are singletons.

The J gene is TRBJ2-7, the V gene TRBV19, with TRBD1 matching over 9 bases. The sequence was collected from a young woman with alopecia areata. Some clones in this sample may be carry-over from other donors' samples. The input for sequencing was whole blood, taken in connection with sensitization to the hapten diphenylcyclopropenone (DPC). The CDR3 region has the DNA TGTGCCAGTAGTCTCGACGGGACAGGGATGTACGAGCAGTACTTC. The encoded protein is CASSLDGTGMYEQYF.